This note documents a single T cell receptor beta chain sequence. In the study's own analysis: Counts of nucleated cells, estimated from reference gene primer amplification, were obtained. Profiled with immunoSEQ multiplex PCR; TCRdb holds only in-frame clones, not every one. The DNA was the basis for D and trimming; V, J and clone size are from that table. Found here are 110,000 to 150,000 clones, 85% to 90% of them singletons; the top ten hold 1.5%. This sample is drawn from a study of blood T cell repertoires in COVID-19. At the level of the study: Acute and convalescent COVID-19 samples came from the United States, Italy and Spain.

The ends were cut back, 3 bases at V and 4 bases at J, with 15 bases in the middle. The CDR3 consists of 15 residues. Looked up from germline, CDR1 is SGHDT and CDR2 is YYEEEE. Sequenced input: peripheral blood. This TCR was sampled from a woman aged 60-75 years with acute or convalescent COVID-19. V gene TRBV5-6 combines with J gene TRBJ2-3; perhaps TRBD2 as D (5 bases). The CDR3 loop reads CASSSRRVWADTQYF. Here the CDR3 DNA reads TGTGCCAGCAGCTCTCGGCGGGTCTGGGCAGATACGCAGTATTTT.